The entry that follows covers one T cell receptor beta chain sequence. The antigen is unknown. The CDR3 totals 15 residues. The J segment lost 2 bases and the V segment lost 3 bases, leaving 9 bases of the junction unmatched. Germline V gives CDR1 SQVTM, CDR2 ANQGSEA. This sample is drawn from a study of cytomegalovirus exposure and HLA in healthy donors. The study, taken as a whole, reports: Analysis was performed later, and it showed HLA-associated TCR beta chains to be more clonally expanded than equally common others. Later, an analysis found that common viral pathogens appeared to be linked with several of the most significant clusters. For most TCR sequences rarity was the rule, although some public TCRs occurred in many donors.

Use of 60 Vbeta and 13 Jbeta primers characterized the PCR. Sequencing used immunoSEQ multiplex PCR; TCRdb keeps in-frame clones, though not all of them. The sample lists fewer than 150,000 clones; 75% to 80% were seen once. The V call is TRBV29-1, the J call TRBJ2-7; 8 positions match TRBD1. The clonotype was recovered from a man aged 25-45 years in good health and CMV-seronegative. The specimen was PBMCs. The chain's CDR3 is CSVERFRDRTYEQYF. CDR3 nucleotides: TGCAGCGTTGAGAGGTTTCGGGACAGGACCTACGAGCAGTACTTC.